A selection of T cell receptor beta chains follows, all from one sample in a study of vaccination and CD4 T cells after COVID-19. These receptors are not linked to any known antigen. TCRdb reprocessed the PCR reads via MiXCR and lists one record per CDR3 protein. The table includes about 12,000 distinct CDR3 sequences, 30% detected once. The sequencing sample was made of cultured CD4+ T cells from blood. These receptors all stem from a human donor with COVID-19. The CDR3 runs from the conserved cysteine through the conserved F or W.

TRBV5-1	TRBJ2-7	CASSLALGQREQYF
TRBV20-1	TRBJ2-3	CSASLAGGTDTQYF
TRBV7-9	TRBJ1-5	CASSFAASNQPQHF
TRBV24-1	TRBJ2-5	CATSDHRWGETQYF
TRBV7-2	TRBJ1-2	CASSAAREGGYTF
TRBV6-1	TRBJ2-7	CASTRQPYEQYF
TRBV10-1	TRBJ2-7	CASRSEFRGLTYEQYF
TRBV5-8	TRBJ2-7	CASSRVGSYEQYF
TRBV27	TRBJ1-5	CASSSEAGFNQPQHF
TRBV2	TRBJ2-7	CASRRGGAAYEQYF
TRBV18	TRBJ1-3	CASQVSPGNTIYF
TRBV7-9	TRBJ2-2	CASSSVIAGELFF
TRBV5-6	TRBJ2-5	CASSLPETSGETQYF
TRBV19	TRBJ2-3	CASNHPPAGGGDTQYF
TRBV28	TRBJ1-3	CASSWPVVSGNTIYF
TRBV6-2/TRBV6-3	TRBJ2-3	CASSTQGASTDTQYF